Included here is one T cell receptor (beta chain) sequence, with context. The antigen is undetermined. The sample originates from a study of T cell responses to AZD1222 COVID-19 vaccine. The wider study: Samples with a second dose at about 4 or about 12 weeks were pooled together. Study-wide points: Most donors were white British, females outnumbered males, and clonal diversity was possibly underestimated. Two doses of AZD1222 preceded a rise in Spike-specific TCR breadth and depth.

The protocol was immunoSEQ multiplex PCR, while the TCRdb copy is restricted to in-frame clones and leaves out a portion. Here the sample spans 100,000 to 140,000 clones, about 90% being singletons. V dropped 1 base and J dropped 5; count of bases not matched to a gene: 8. This CDR3 is built from 16 residues. Per the germline V gene, CDR1 is KGHSH and CDR2 is LQKENI. Specimen: peripheral blood, collected on day 0 of AZD1222 vaccination. The rearrangement links TRBV18 to TRBJ2-5; TRBD2 matches at 9 bases. The TCR comes from an adult in good health. The CDR3 sequence is CASSPLWLAGMETQYF. As DNA, the CDR3 is TGTGCCAGCTCACCACTCTGGCTAGCGGGGATGGAGACCCAGTACTTC.